The rows below give T cell receptor beta chains drawn from one sample of a study of blood T cell repertoires in COVID-19. Repertoires were generated with immunoSEQ multiplex PCR, while TCRdb's copy carries only in-frame clones and drops some. This table has under 350,000 clones, approximately 88% appearing once. The sequencing input was PBMCs or T cells enriched from blood (not recorded which). The origin of the receptors is a woman aged 40 to 55 who had recovered from COVID-19. The CDR3 runs from the conserved cysteine through the conserved F or W. D genes are given only for firm matches. Size tells how often a clone was seen (once, few, many) or the class of an expanded clone, and some rows leave it out.

d_call | j_call | v_call | clone_size | cdr3_length | cdr3_nt | cdr3_aa
TRBD1 | TRBJ2-1 | TRBV4-1 | . | 16 | TGCGCCAGCAGCCTGGGGACAGGCAGCTCCTACAATGAGCAGTTCTTC | CASSLGTGSSYNEQFF
TRBD1 | TRBJ1-5 | TRBV2 | . | 14 | TGTGCCAGCCAGGACAGGGATGGCAATCAGCCCCAGCATTTT | CASQDRDGNQPQHF
TRBD1 | TRBJ1-4 | TRBV7-8 | . | 16 | TGTGCCAGCAGCTTAGACAGGGGCGCAACTAATGAAAAACTGTTTTTT | CASSLDRGATNEKLFF
. | TRBJ1-2 | TRBV18 | . | 13 | TGTGCCAGCTCACCCGGACAGTCAGATGGCTACACCTTC | CASSPGQSDGYTF
TRBD1 | TRBJ1-2 | TRBV5-1 | . | 15 | TGCGCCAGCAGCCCGGACAGGGGGCGCAACTATGGCTACACCTTC | CASSPDRGRNYGYTF
TRBD1 | TRBJ2-7 | TRBV3-1/TRBV3-2 | . | 15 | TGTGCCAGCAGCCGACAGGGGGGGGTATTCGACGAGCAGTACTTC | CASSRQGGVFDEQYF
TRBD1 | TRBJ2-7 | TRBV6-5 | . | 14 | TGTGCCAGCAGTACGGACAGGGAGTCCTACGAGCAGTACTTC | CASSTDRESYEQYF
TRBD1 | TRBJ2-2 | TRBV6-2/TRBV6-3 | . | 14 | TGTGCCAGCAGCAGGGGGCTGAACACCGGGGAGCTGTTTTTT | CASSRGLNTGELFF
TRBD1 | TRBJ1-4 | TRBV15 | . | 15 | TGTGCCACCAGCATTGGGACAGGGGTAACTGAAAAACTGTTTTTT | CATSIGTGVTEKLFF
. | TRBJ1-4 | TRBV18 | few | 13 | TGTGCCAGCTCACCAGAACGCGGGGAAAAACTGTTTTTT | CASSPERGEKLFF
. | TRBJ1-5 | TRBV7-8 | few | 16 | TGTGCCAGCAGCTCCAGAGGAGTTCCGGGTAGTCAGCCCCAGCATTTT | CASSSRGVPGSQPQHF
. | TRBJ1-5 | TRBV30 | . | 13 | TGTGCCTGGAGTGTAAGGGGTAATCAGCCCCAGCATTTT | CAWSVRGNQPQHF
TRBD1 | TRBJ1-2 | TRBV19 | . | 15 | TGTGCCAGTAGTATTAGCCAGGGGGCGTCGCATGGCTACACCTTC | CASSISQGASHGYTF
TRBD1 | TRBJ1-6 | TRBV5-1 | . | 14 | TGCGCCAGCGGGCAGGACAGGGTCCGTTCACCCCTCCACTTT | CASGQDRVRSPLHF
. | TRBJ2-1 | TRBV5-1 | . | 14 | TGCGCCAGCAGCGGGACTCTGACCTACAATGAGCAGTTCTTC | CASSGTLTYNEQFF
. | TRBJ2-6 | TRBV21-1 | few | 21 | TGTGCCAGCAGCAAATGTTGGACACTTTCTACTCCAAAGGCTGGGGCCAACGTCCTGACTTTC | CASSKCWTLSTPKAGANVLTF
. | TRBJ2-5 | TRBV11-1 | . | 13 | TGTGCCAGCAGCTTAGACAGGGAAGAGACCCAGTACTTC | CASSLDREETQYF
TRBD2 | TRBJ2-1 | TRBV3-1/TRBV3-2 | . | 19 | TGTGCCAGCAGCCAAAGAACCCCTAGCGGGGGGGCCATTTTCTATGAGCAGTTCTTC | CASSQRTPSGGAIFYEQFF
. | TRBJ2-2 | TRBV2 | . | 14 | TGTGCCAGCAGTGTACAGGGGAACACCGGGGAGCTGTTTTTT | CASSVQGNTGELFF
. | TRBJ1-2 | TRBV10-1 | many | 13 | TGCGCCAGCAGTGACCCGTATGGACGAGGGAACACCTTC | CASSDPYGRGNTF
TRBD2 | TRBJ2-3 | TRBV7-2 | . | 12 | TGTGCCAGCAGCGGAGGCGTGCGGGGGTCGTATTTT | CASSGGVRGSYF
TRBD2 | TRBJ2-7 | TRBV4-1 | . | 18 | TGCGCCAGCAGCCTCCAAGCCGGGACTAGCGGATTCTCCTACGAGCAGTACTTC | CASSLQAGTSGFSYEQYF
. | TRBJ2-4 | TRBV29-1 | . | 14 | TGCAGCGTTGTGGACAGCTTAGCCAAAAACATTCAGTACTTC | CSVVDSLAKNIQYF
. | TRBJ1-3 | TRBV2 | . | 14 | TGTGCCAGCAGTGAGGAGTTCTCTGGAAACACCATATATTTT | CASSEEFSGNTIYF
TRBD2 | TRBJ2-5 | TRBV7-9 | . | 16 | TGTGCCAGCAGCTTCACCTATAGCGGGGCCCAAGAGACCCAGTACTTC | CASSFTYSGAQETQYF
. | TRBJ2-1 | TRBV30 | . | 15 | TGTGCCTGGAGTCCCTACCCTGACTCCTACAATGAGCAGTTCTTC | CAWSPYPDSYNEQFF
TRBD1 | TRBJ2-7 | TRBV19 | . | 13 | TGTGCCAGTAGTAATGACAGGGACTACGAGCAGTACTTC | CASSNDRDYEQYF
TRBD1 | TRBJ2-7 | TRBV19 | . | 16 | TGTGCCAGTAGTAATCCGGGACAGGGGGCAAGGTACGAGCAGTACTTC | CASSNPGQGARYEQYF
TRBD1 | TRBJ1-5 | TRBV7-2 | once | 15 | TGTGCCAGCAGCTTTGTTGCAGGGGGGAATCAGCCCCAGCATTTT | CASSFVAGGNQPQHF
. | TRBJ2-4 | TRBV28 | . | 14 | TGTGCCAGCAGTTTCAGCAGGGGTCAAAACATTCAGTACTTC | CASSFSRGQNIQYF
. | TRBJ1-1 | TRBV4-2 | . | 16 | TGTGCCAGCAGCCAAGCACAGGGACGATCGAACACTGAAGCTTTCTTT | CASSQAQGRSNTEAFF
. | TRBJ1-5 | TRBV2 | . | 14 | TGTGCCAGCAGCCGGACAGCGAACAATCAGCCTCAGCATTTT | CASSRTANNQPQHF
. | TRBJ2-1 | TRBV19 | . | 15 | TGTGCCAGTAGCCTACGCGGGAATTCCTACAATGAGCAGTTCTTC | CASSLRGNSYNEQFF
TRBD2 | TRBJ2-1 | TRBV10-2 | . | 13 | TGCGCCAGCAGTGAGTCGACTAGCGGGAGGGAATTCTTC | CASSESTSGREFF
. | TRBJ1-4 | TRBV5-1 | . | 14 | TGCGCCAGCAGCCTAGCGGCGGCTAATGAAAAACTGTTTTTT | CASSLAAANEKLFF
TRBD1 | TRBJ1-5 | TRBV4-1 | . | 15 | TGCGCCAGCAGCCAAGAAGACAGGGCGGATCAGCCCCAGCATTTT | CASSQEDRADQPQHF
TRBD2 | TRBJ2-2 | TRBV9 | . | 15 | TGTGCCAGCAGCGCAATAGCGGGGAAACCCGGGGAGCTGTTTTTT | CASSAIAGKPGELFF
. | TRBJ1-1 | TRBV5-1 | . | 15 | TGCGCCAGCAGCTTGTTTACAGGGATGAACGCTGAAGCTTTCTTT | CASSLFTGMNAEAFF
TRBD1 | TRBJ1-5 | TRBV5-8 | . | 14 | TGTGCCAGCAGGGGGACAGGGTTCAATCAGCCCCAGCATTTT | CASRGTGFNQPQHF
. | TRBJ1-2 | TRBV6-1 | . | 16 | TGTGCCAGCAGTGAACGAGAGGGAGCGTCCCTATATGGCTACACCTTC | CASSEREGASLYGYTF
. | TRBJ1-5 | TRBV12-3/TRBV12-4 | . | 13 | TGTGCCAGCAGGGCCGCCGGAGGAGTGCCCCAGCATTTT | CASRAAGGVPQHF
. | TRBJ1-5 | TRBV19 | . | 15 | TGTGCCAGTAGTATAAAGAGCAGGGGCAATCAGCCCCAGCATTTT | CASSIKSRGNQPQHF
. | TRBJ1-2 | TRBV5-1 | . | 14 | TGCGCCAGCAGCCCGGGGGGGACCTCGCATGGCTACACCTTC | CASSPGGTSHGYTF
. | TRBJ1-2 | TRBV15 | . | 12 | TGTGCCACCAGTCGACACCGCTATGGCTACACCTTC | CATSRHRYGYTF
. | TRBJ2-7 | TRBV7-2 | . | 14 | TGTGCCAGCAGCTTCGATAACGGGGTTAATCAGCAGTACTTC | CASSFDNGVNQQYF
TRBD1 | TRBJ1-1 | TRBV6-1 | few | 15 | TGTGCCAGCAGTGAAGTGGACACAGGGGAGACTGAAGCTTTCTTT | CASSEVDTGETEAFF
. | TRBJ1-4 | TRBV7-2 | . | 15 | TGTGCCAGCAGTGTGTGGGGGGGATCAGGAGAAAAACTGTTTTTT | CASSVWGGSGEKLFF
. | TRBJ1-1 | TRBV7-8 | . | 16 | TGTGCCAGCAGCCATTACCCGCGGGTACCGAACACTGAAGCTTTCTTT | CASSHYPRVPNTEAFF
. | TRBJ2-7 | TRBV7-9 | once | 15 | TGTGCCAGCAGCTTAGCCCCACTCGCAGGCTACGAGCAGTACTTC | CASSLAPLAGYEQYF
. | TRBJ2-3 | TRBV19 | . | 12 | TGTGCCAGTAAGTCATCGGCAGATACGCAGTATTTT | CASKSSADTQYF
. | TRBJ2-5 | TRBV21-1 | . | 11 | TGTGCCAGCACCCCGCGTGAGACCCAGTACTTC | CASTPRETQYF
. | TRBJ1-4 | TRBV4-1 | once | 13 | TGCGCCAGCAGCCCCGTTGGGGGGAAAAAACTGTTTTTT | CASSPVGGKKLFF
TRBD1 | TRBJ2-2 | TRBV7-3 | . | 13 | TGTGCCAGCAGCGGACAGGAAAAGGGGGAGCTGTTTTTT | CASSGQEKGELFF
TRBD1 | TRBJ1-1 | TRBV5-8 | . | 16 | TGTGCCAGCAGCTCTCGGACAGGGAGACTAGACACTGAAGCTTTCTTT | CASSSRTGRLDTEAFF
. | TRBJ1-2 | TRBV23-1 | . | 14 | TGCGCCAGCAGTCAAACGCGGGACCACTATGGCTACACCTTC | CASSQTRDHYGYTF
TRBD1 | TRBJ1-3 | TRBV10-1 | . | 16 | TGCGCCAGCCGACCGTCGGACAGGGGAACTGGAAACACCATATATTTT | CASRPSDRGTGNTIYF
. | TRBJ2-1 | TRBV30 | . | 13 | TGTGCCTGGAGTCTAGATTACGCCAATGAGCAGTTCTTC | CAWSLDYANEQFF
. | TRBJ1-1 | TRBV5-1 | once | 14 | TGCGCCAGCAGCTTGGCACAGGGGAACACTGAAGCTTTCTTT | CASSLAQGNTEAFF
. | TRBJ1-1 | TRBV9 | . | 13 | TGTGCCAGCAGCGTAGATAAGAACACTGAAGCTTTCTTT | CASSVDKNTEAFF